This TCR beta chain was obtained from a study of blood T cell repertoires in COVID-19. On the study more broadly: Samples taken during acute and convalescent COVID-19 were collected in the United States, Italy and Spain. Nucleic acid was either cDNA or gDNA, and it came from T cells, B-cell-depleted T cells, or PBMCs.

Trimming took off 3 bases at V and 3 bases at J, with 8 bases between the two ends. The CDR3 is made up of 13 amino acids. CDR1 LNHDA and CDR2 SQIVND come from the germline V gene (reference sequence). Methods used by the authors: Reference gene primer amplification gave estimated nucleated cell counts. Some clones are missing from TCRdb's copy, which holds only in-frame ones; the method was immunoSEQ multiplex PCR. V and J calls and clone size are those listed in that table; D and trimming were worked out from the DNA. This table has approximately 170,000 clones, 82% appearing once. Specimen: peripheral blood. The sequence was collected from an elderly woman with active or convalescent COVID-19. The genes are TRBV19 and TRBJ1-2, with D unclear. The CDR3: CASSIGQYYGYTF. DNA for the CDR3: TGTGCCAGTAGTATTGGCCAGTACTATGGCTACACCTTC.